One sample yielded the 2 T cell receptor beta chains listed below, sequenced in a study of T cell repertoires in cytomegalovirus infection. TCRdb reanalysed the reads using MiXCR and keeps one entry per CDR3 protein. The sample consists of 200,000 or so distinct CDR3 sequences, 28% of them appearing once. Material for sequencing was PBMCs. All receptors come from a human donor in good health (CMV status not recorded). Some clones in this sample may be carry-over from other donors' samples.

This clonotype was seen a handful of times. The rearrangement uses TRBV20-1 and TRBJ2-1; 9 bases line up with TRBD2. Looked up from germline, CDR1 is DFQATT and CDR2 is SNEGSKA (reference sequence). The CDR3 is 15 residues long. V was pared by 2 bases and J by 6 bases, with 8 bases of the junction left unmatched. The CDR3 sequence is CSARPGAGGANEQFF. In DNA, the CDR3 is TGCAGTGCTAGACCCGGCGCGGGGGGGGCCAATGAGCAGTTCTTC.

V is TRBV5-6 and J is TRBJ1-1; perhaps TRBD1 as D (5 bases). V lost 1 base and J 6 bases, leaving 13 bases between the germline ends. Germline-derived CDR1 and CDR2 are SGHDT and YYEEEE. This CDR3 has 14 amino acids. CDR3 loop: CASSLIGVDAEAFF. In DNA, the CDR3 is TGTGCCAGCAGCTTGATAGGGGTGGACGCTGAAGCTTTCTTT.